This T cell receptor beta chain derives from a study of cytomegalovirus exposure and HLA in healthy donors. Vbeta (60) and Jbeta (13) primers were used in the PCR. Sequenced by immunoSEQ multiplex PCR; TCRdb stores in-frame clones only, minus some. The table has about 130,000 clones, 70% to 85% seen once. The germline CDR1 and CDR2 sequences are LNHDA and SQIVND (reference sequence). The CDR3 contains 16 residues. Trimming shortened V by 4 bases and J by 3 bases, and 16 bases separated the two germline ends. The study, taken as a whole, reports: There were several of the most significant clusters that appeared linked to common viral pathogens in a later analysis.

This clone was found once. Its target is unknown. The rearrangement links TRBV19 to TRBJ2-1, with D tentatively TRBD2 (6 bases). The TCR originated in a boy younger than 18 in good health and CMV-seronegative. Material: PBMCs. In DNA form, the CDR3 reads TGTGCCAGTAGTAATCCACTGGGACTTGACTACAATGAGCAGTTCTTC. Its translation is CASSNPLGLDYNEQFF.